This T cell receptor (beta chain) comes out of a study of blood T cell repertoires in COVID-19. For the study at large: Sites across the United States, Italy and Spain contributed samples from acute and convalescent COVID-19. Sources were T cells, B-cell-depleted T cells, or PBMCs; the material itself was cDNA or gDNA.

As processed by the authors: Amplification of reference gene primers was used by the study to estimate nucleated cell counts. Assay used: immunoSEQ multiplex PCR; TCRdb lists only in-frame clones, some missing. The V and J calls and clone size are taken from that table; D and trimming were inferred from the DNA. The data contain 170,000 or so clones, roughly 86% of them singletons. CDR1 MNHEY and CDR2 SMNVEV come from the germline V gene (reference sequence). The V end was cut by 5 bases, the J end by 2 bases, with 12 bases between. This CDR3 contains 14 residues. The TCR sequence derives from a man aged 40-49 years with active or convalescent COVID-19. The chain carries TRBV27 and TRBJ1-2, with a possible D match to TRBD1 (6 bases). The sequencing input was peripheral blood. The CDR3 loop is CASSPLGTNYGYTF. In DNA, the CDR3 is TGTGCCAGCAGTCCACTCGGGACAAACTATGGCTACACCTTC.